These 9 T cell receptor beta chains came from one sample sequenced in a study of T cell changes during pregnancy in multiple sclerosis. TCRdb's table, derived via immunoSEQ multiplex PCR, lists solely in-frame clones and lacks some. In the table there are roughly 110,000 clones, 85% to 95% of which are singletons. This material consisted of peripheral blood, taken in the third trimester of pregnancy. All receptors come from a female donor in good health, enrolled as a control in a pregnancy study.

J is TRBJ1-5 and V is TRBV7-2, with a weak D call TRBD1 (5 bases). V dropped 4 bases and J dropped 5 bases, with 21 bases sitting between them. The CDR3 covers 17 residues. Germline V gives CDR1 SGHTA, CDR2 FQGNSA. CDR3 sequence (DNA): TGTGCCAGCAGCTCAAAAACTGGAGTCGGGGGGGATCAGCCCCAGCATTTT. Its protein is CASSSKTGVGGDQPQHF.

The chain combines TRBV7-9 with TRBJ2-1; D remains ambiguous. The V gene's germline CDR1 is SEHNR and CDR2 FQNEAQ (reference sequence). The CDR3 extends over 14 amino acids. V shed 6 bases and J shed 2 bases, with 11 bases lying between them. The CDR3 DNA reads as TGTGCCAGCAGTGCCGACTCCACCTACAATGAGCAGTTCTTC. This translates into CASSADSTYNEQFF.

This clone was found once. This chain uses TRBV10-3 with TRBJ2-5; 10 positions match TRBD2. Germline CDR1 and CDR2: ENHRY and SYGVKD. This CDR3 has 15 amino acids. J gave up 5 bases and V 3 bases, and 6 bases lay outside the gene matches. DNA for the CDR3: TGTGCCATCAGTGACCCTAGCGGGGGTTTGGAGACCCAGTACTTC. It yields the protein CAISDPSGGLETQYF.

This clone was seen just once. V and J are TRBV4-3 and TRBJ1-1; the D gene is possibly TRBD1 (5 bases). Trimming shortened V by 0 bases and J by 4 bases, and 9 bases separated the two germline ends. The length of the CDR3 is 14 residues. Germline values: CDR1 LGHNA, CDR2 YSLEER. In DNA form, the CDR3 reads TGCGCCAGCAGCCAAGATGGGCAGGGCACTGAAGCTTTCTTT. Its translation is CASSQDGQGTEAFF.

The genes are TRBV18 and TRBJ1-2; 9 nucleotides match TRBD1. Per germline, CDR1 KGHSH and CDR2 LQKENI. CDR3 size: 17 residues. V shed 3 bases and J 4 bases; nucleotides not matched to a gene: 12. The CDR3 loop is CASSPGTGTGWGYGYTF. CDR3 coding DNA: TGTGCCAGCTCACCTGGGACAGGGACCGGCTGGGGCTATGGCTACACCTTC.

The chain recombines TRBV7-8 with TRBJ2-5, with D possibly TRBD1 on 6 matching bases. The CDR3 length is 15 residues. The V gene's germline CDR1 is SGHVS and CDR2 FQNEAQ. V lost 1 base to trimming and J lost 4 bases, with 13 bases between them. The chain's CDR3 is CASSLDPGESETQYF. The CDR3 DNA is TGTGCCAGCAGCTTAGATCCAGGGGAATCAGAGACCCAGTACTTC.

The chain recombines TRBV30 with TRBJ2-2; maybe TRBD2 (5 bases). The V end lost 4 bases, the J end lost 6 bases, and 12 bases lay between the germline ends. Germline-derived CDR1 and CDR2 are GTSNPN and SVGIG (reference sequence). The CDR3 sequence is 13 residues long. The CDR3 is CAWIHMRAGELFF. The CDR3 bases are TGTGCCTGGATCCACATGAGGGCCGGGGAGCTGTTTTTT. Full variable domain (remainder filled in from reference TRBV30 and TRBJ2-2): SQTIHQWPATLVQPVGSPLSLECTVEGTSNPNLYWYRQAAGRGLQLLFYSVGIGQISSEVPQNLSASRPQDRQFILSSKKLLLSDSGFYLCAWIHMRAGELFFGEGSRLTVL.

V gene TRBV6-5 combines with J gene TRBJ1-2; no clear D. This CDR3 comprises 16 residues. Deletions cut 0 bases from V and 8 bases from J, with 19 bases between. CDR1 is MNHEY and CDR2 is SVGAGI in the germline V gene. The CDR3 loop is CASSYSSIGRMEGYTF. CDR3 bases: TGTGCCAGCAGTTACTCGAGTATTGGCAGGATGGAAGGCTACACCTTC.

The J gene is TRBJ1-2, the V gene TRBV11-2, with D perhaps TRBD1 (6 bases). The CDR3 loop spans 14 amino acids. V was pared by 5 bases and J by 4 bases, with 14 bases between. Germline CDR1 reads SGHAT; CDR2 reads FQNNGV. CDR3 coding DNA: TGTGCCAGCAGCCAACAGGGTGCCAGCTATGGCTACACCTTC. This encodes CASSQQGASYGYTF.